This entry lists 17 T cell receptor beta chains sequenced from one sample in a study of T cell responses to AZD1222 COVID-19 vaccine. Using immunoSEQ multiplex PCR, the repertoire was profiled, and TCRdb retains in-frame clones only, with some absent. This sample has 100,000 to 120,000 clones, with roughly 88% found just once. The material sequenced was peripheral blood, taken 28 days after the second AZD1222 dose. The receptors originated from an adult who received the AZD1222 COVID-19 vaccine.

The chain employs TRBV7-9 and TRBJ2-7, with D perhaps TRBD1 or TRBD2 (6 bases each). The CDR3 covers 12 residues. V lost 3 bases and J 6 bases, leaving 9 bases between the germline ends. Germline-derived CDR1 and CDR2 are SEHNR and FQNEAQ (reference sequence). CDR3 in amino acids: CASSFGGGEQYF. CDR3 DNA: TGTGCCAGCAGCTTCGGGGGCGGCGAGCAGTACTTC.

This chain connects TRBV19 to TRBJ2-7, with TRBD1 identical over 7 bases. With V trimmed by 6 bases and J by 0 bases, 8 bases remained unmatched. Germline V gene data show CDR1 as LNHDA and CDR2 as SQIVND (reference sequence). The CDR3 consists of 15 residues. The CDR3: CASRGAGTDSYEQYF. CDR3 DNA: TGTGCCAGTAGGGGGGCCGGGACAGACTCCTACGAGCAGTACTTC.

V and J are TRBV5-1 and TRBJ2-3, with TRBD2 identical over 11 bases. Germline values: CDR1 SGHRS, CDR2 YFSETQ. Losses at the gene ends were 4 bases for V and 5 bases for J; bases not matched to a gene: 6. There are 15 residues in the CDR3. The CDR3 DNA reads as TGCGCCAGCAGCCAAGGGACTAGCGGAGGAGATACGCAGTATTTT. This sequence encodes CASSQGTSGGDTQYF.

This clone appeared once. The V gene is TRBV5-6, the J gene TRBJ2-1; D perhaps matches TRBD1 (5 bases). This CDR3 contains 14 residues. Germline-derived CDR1 and CDR2 are SGHDT and YYEEEE. The V end lost 7 bases, the J end lost 3 bases, and 14 bases lay between the germline ends. The CDR3 bases are TGTGCCAGCGCTCTGGCAGGGTTCTACAATGAGCAGTTCTTC. It is translated as CASALAGFYNEQFF.

This chain joins TRBV4-2 and TRBJ1-2; TRBD1 is a possible D gene (5 bases). The CDR3 is 15 amino acids. The germline CDR1 and CDR2 sequences are LGHNA and YNFKEQ. Between the trimmed V and J ends, which lost 2 bases and 4 bases, there was a span of 14 bases. The CDR3 bases are TGTGCCAGCAGCCAAAGGGGCGCGGAAGGCTATGGCTACACCTTC. Amino acids: CASSQRGAEGYGYTF.

This rearrangement joins TRBV12-3 or TRBV12-4 to TRBJ1-6; D not resolved. This CDR3 is 13 amino acids long. Trimming removed 4 bases at V and 7 bases at J, with 8 bases between. In nucleotides, the CDR3 is TGTGCCAGCAGTTCTGCCGGGAATTCACCCCTCCACTTT. Its protein product is CASSSAGNSPLHF.

The chain has TRBV3-1 (or the pseudogene TRBV3-2) and TRBJ2-2; either TRBD1 or TRBD2 may supply D (5 bases each). Germline V gene data show CDR1 as LGHDT and CDR2 as YNNKEL (reference sequence). Trimming left V 6 bases short and J 4 bases short, with 15 bases between. This CDR3 region has 15 residues. In nucleotides, the CDR3 is TGTGCCAGCAGATCCTCCGGGGCAGGCACCGGGGAGCTGTTTTTT. Its translation: CASRSSGAGTGELFF.

This rearrangement joins TRBV7-2 to TRBJ1-4, with 7 nucleotides matching TRBD1. Germline loops: CDR1 SGHTA, CDR2 FQGNSA. This CDR3 has 12 residues. Germline trimming cut 4 bases from V and 8 bases from J; bases unmatched to any gene: 1. Here the CDR3 reads CASSSDREKLFF. CDR3 bases: TGTGCCAGCAGCTCGGACAGGGAAAAACTGTTTTTT.

This chain joins TRBV3-1 (or the pseudogene TRBV3-2) and TRBJ1-2; unclear D gene. Trimming removed 0 bases from V and 5 bases from J, with 13 bases in between. The CDR3 spans 15 residues. Germline V gives CDR1 LGHDT, CDR2 YNNKEL (reference sequence). The CDR3 loop reads CASSQDRGIRYGYTF. CDR3 bases: TGTGCCAGCAGCCAAGATCGAGGAATCAGATATGGCTACACCTTC.

The chain employs TRBV2 and TRBJ2-7; D is perhaps TRBD1 (6 bases). CDR3 length: 13 residues. The V gene's germline CDR1 is SNHLY and CDR2 FYNNEI. V lost 8 bases and J 3 bases, leaving 14 bases between the germline ends. The CDR3 nucleotides read TGTGCCAGCGAGAGTGGGGGCCACTACGAGCAGTACTTC. Amino acids: CASESGGHYEQYF. The variable domain in full, with the rest retrieved from reference TRBV2 and TRBJ2-7, is EPEVTQTPSHQVTQMGQEVILRCVPISNHLYFYWYRQILGQKVEFLVSFYNNEISEKSEIFDDQFSVERPDGSNFTLKIRSTKLEDSAMYFCASESGGHYEQYFGPGTRLTVT.

This clone occurred once. CDR3 protein: CASSLTPNTEAFF. CDR3 DNA sequence: TGTGCCAGCAGCTTAACCCCGAACACTGAAGCTTTCTTT. V gene TRBV7-3 combines with J gene TRBJ1-1; D is unclear. V shed 0 bases and J shed 1 base, with 3 bases lying between them. Germline V lookup: CDR1 SGHTA, CDR2 FQGTGA. There are 13 residues in the CDR3. Filled out from reference TRBV7-3 and TRBJ1-1, the complete variable domain reads GAGVSQTPSNKVTEKGKYVELRCDPISGHTALYWYRQSLGQGPEFLIYFQGTGAADDSGLPNDRFFAVRPEGSVSTLKIQRTERGDSAVYLCASSLTPNTEAFFGQGTRLTVV.

This chain links TRBV12-3 or TRBV12-4 with TRBJ1-2, with D maybe TRBD1 (6 bases). The CDR3 has 13 residues. V lost 5 bases to trimming and J lost 7 bases, with 14 bases between them. CDR3 residues: CASSPGQVAGYTF. DNA of the CDR3: TGTGCCAGCAGTCCGGGACAAGTCGCTGGCTACACCTTC.

The rearrangement uses TRBV6-5 and TRBJ2-1; D remains ambiguous. The CDR3 is 11 amino acids. CDR1 MNHEY and CDR2 SVGAGI come from the germline V gene. Trimming took off 6 bases at V and 4 bases at J, with 4 bases between the two ends. As DNA, the CDR3 is TGTGCCAGCAGACAGTACAATGAGCAGTTCTTC. It is translated as CASRQYNEQFF.

The genes are TRBV10-3 and TRBJ1-1; D ambiguous. V lost 6 bases, J lost 4 bases, and 18 bases lay in between. This CDR3 has 15 residues. CDR1 and CDR2 from the germline V gene are ENHRY and SYGVKD. CDR3 in amino acids: CAISRLSDGGTEAFF. The CDR3 bases are TGTGCCATCAGCCGTCTCTCGGACGGTGGCACTGAAGCTTTCTTT.

V is TRBV19 and J is TRBJ2-1; D is unclear. Between the trimmed V and J ends, which lost 6 bases and 0 bases, there was a span of 12 bases. Germline CDR1 and CDR2: LNHDA and SQIVND (reference sequence). CDR3 length: 15 residues. The CDR3 DNA reads TGTGCCAGTAGCCTTGAGGCAGACTCCTACAATGAGCAGTTCTTC. This gives the protein CASSLEADSYNEQFF.

The V call is TRBV10-3, the J call TRBJ1-2, with D perhaps TRBD1 (5 bases). From germline, CDR1 is ENHRY and CDR2 SYGVKD. V was cut by 1 base and J by 0 bases, with 12 bases left in between. This CDR3 spans 16 amino acids. The CDR3 sequence: CAISEWGSPSNYGYTF. The CDR3 DNA reads as TGTGCCATCAGTGAGTGGGGCAGCCCCTCTAACTATGGCTACACCTTC.

The J gene is TRBJ2-7, the V gene TRBV6-5; TRBD1 matches at 9 bases. After removal of 6 bases from V and 5 bases from J, the junction contained 11 bases not matched to a gene. CDR3 length: 15 amino acids. The germline V gene has CDR1 MNHEY and CDR2 SVGAGI. CDR3 sequence reads: CASSQPGTGRDEQYF. CDR3 coding DNA: TGTGCCAGCAGCCAACCCGGGACAGGGCGCGACGAGCAGTACTTC.